Following are 3 T cell receptor beta chains from one sample sequenced in a study of T cell repertoires in cytomegalovirus infection. TCRdb recomputed calls from the reads with MiXCR, one row per CDR3 protein. Among 250,000 to 350,000 distinct CDR3 sequences listed, about 26% were seen once. What was sequenced was PBMCs. These receptors were collected from a human donor in good health (CMV status not recorded). Some clones in this sample may be carry-over from other donors' samples.

The sample holds a few counts of this clonotype. The V gene is TRBV5-1, the J gene TRBJ2-1; 9 bases are shared with TRBD2. Germline CDR1 is SGHRS and CDR2 is YFSETQ. The V and J ends lost 0 bases and 13 bases, in that order; junction bases with no gene match: 14. The CDR3 sequence is 16 residues long. CDR3 amino acids: CASSLAGLAGAGDQFF. CDR3 coding DNA: TGCGCCAGCAGCTTGGCCGGGTTAGCGGGAGCGGGAGACCAGTTCTTC.

This clonotype has just a few counts. The V call is TRBV5-1, the J call TRBJ2-2; TRBD2 matches at 10 bases. The V and J ends lost 4 bases and 2 bases, in that order; junction bases with no gene match: 5. The CDR3 covers 16 residues. Germline CDR1 and CDR2: SGHRS and YFSETQ. CDR3 protein: CASSPSGGVNTGELFF. In nucleotides, the CDR3 is TGCGCCAGCAGCCCCAGCGGGGGGGTTAACACCGGGGAGCTGTTTTTT.

This rearrangement joins TRBV19 to TRBJ2-3; weak D call: TRBD2 (6 bases). This CDR3 region has 15 residues. From germline, CDR1 is LNHDA and CDR2 SQIVND (reference sequence). V was shortened by 3 bases and J by 5 bases, with 15 bases between the two germline ends. CDR3 amino acids: CASSIGTGGVDTQYF. The CDR3 nucleotides read TGTGCCAGTAGTATTGGGACCGGCGGGGTAGATACGCAGTATTTT.